A single sample is the source of the 10 T cell receptor beta chains below, sequenced in a study of blood T cell repertoires in COVID-19. The data were produced by immunoSEQ multiplex PCR, yet TCRdb's version contains in-frame clones alone and is incomplete. Here the sample spans some 140,000 clones, less than 90% being singletons. The sequencing input was PBMCs or T cells enriched from blood (not recorded which). The receptors come from a man aged 35 to 55 with acute COVID-19.

The chain employs TRBV19 and TRBJ1-5; 8 bases align to TRBD1. V lost 5 bases to trimming and J lost 4 bases; unmatched junction nucleotides: 4. Germline V gene sequence: CDR1 LNHDA, CDR2 SQIVND (reference sequence). CDR3 length equals 14 residues. CDR3 sequence reads: CASSGRQGNQPQHF. In DNA, the CDR3 is TGTGCCAGTAGTGGACGACAGGGGAATCAGCCCCAGCATTTT.

The chain is built from TRBV15 and TRBJ2-7; the D gene is possibly TRBD1 (6 bases). Germline V gene lookup returns CDR1 LNHNV and CDR2 YYDKDF (reference sequence). This CDR3 contains 18 residues. V was cut by 0 bases and J by 4 bases, with 22 bases left in between. The CDR3 DNA reads TGTGCCACCAGCAGAGATCCGAATCTTGCTTGGGACAAGTACGAGCAGTACTTC. Translated, it gives CATSRDPNLAWDKYEQYF.

This chain uses TRBV13 with TRBJ2-5; TRBD1 matches at 7 bases. Germline CDR1 reads PRHDT; CDR2 reads FYEKMQ (reference sequence). The CDR3 runs to 15 residues. V shed 5 bases and J 2 bases; nucleotides not matched to a gene: 8. CDR3 residues: CASSLEGAYQETQYF. As DNA, the CDR3 is TGTGCCAGCAGCCTTGAGGGGGCCTATCAAGAGACCCAGTACTTC.

This clone has only a few counts. The chain is built from TRBV6-1 and TRBJ2-1; D ambiguous. The CDR3 totals 14 residues. The germline V and J ends were trimmed by 3 bases and 3 bases, with 9 bases remaining between them. The germline V gene has CDR1 MNHNS and CDR2 SASEGT. The CDR3 coding sequence is TGTGCCAGCAGTGAGACTTCCCTCTACAATGAGCAGTTCTTC. Translation gives CASSETSLYNEQFF.

J is TRBJ2-5 and V is TRBV3-1 (or the pseudogene TRBV3-2); TRBD1 matches at 9 bases. The CDR3 contains 15 residues. The V gene end was trimmed by 5 bases and the J gene end by 6 bases; junction bases not matched to a gene: 10. Germline CDR1 reads LGHDT; CDR2 reads YNNKEL (reference sequence). This CDR3 is CASSKTGGGLKTQYF. CDR3 bases: TGTGCCAGCAGCAAAACAGGGGGCGGGTTGAAGACCCAGTACTTC.

The gene calls are TRBV5-6 and TRBJ2-7, with 11 nucleotides matching TRBD1. The CDR3 totals 16 residues. CDR1 and CDR2 from the germline V gene are SGHDT and YYEEEE. Germline trimming cut 2 bases from V and 4 bases from J; bases unmatched to any gene: 8. The CDR3 here is CASSFLGQGARYEQYF. The CDR3 coding sequence is TGTGCCAGCAGCTTCTTAGGACAGGGGGCGCGGTACGAGCAGTACTTC.

The rearrangement uses TRBV4-3 and TRBJ1-2; perhaps TRBD1 as D (6 bases). The germline CDR1 and CDR2 sequences are LGHNA and YSLEER. The CDR3 is 13 residues long. V was shortened by 4 bases and J by 6 bases, with 12 bases between the two germline ends. Written as DNA, the CDR3 is TGCGCCAGCAGCCCAGGGACAATGGATGGCTACACCTTC. This translates into CASSPGTMDGYTF.

In its sample, this clone was seen a few times. The chain is built from TRBV15 and TRBJ2-5; the D gene is possibly TRBD1 (6 bases). This CDR3 has 15 residues. The V end lost 0 bases, the J end lost 9 bases, and 17 bases lay between the germline ends. Germline V gene sequence: CDR1 LNHNV, CDR2 YYDKDF (reference sequence). In DNA form, the CDR3 reads TGTGCCACCAGCAGAGATAGGGACACGTTCCGGGCCCAGTACTTC. This codes for CATSRDRDTFRAQYF. Using reference TRBV15 and TRBJ2-5 for the parts outside the CDR3, the full variable domain is DAMVIQNPRYQVTQFGKPVTLSCSQTLNHNVMYWYQQKSSQAPKLLFHYYDKDFNNEADTPDNFQSRRPNTSFCFLDIRSPGLGDTAMYLCATSRDRDTFRAQYFGPGTRLLVL.

This clone came up once. The V and J genes are TRBV11-2 and TRBJ1-3; no firm D call. V was shortened by 1 base and J by 5 bases, with 3 bases between the two germline ends. CDR1 and CDR2 from the germline V gene are SGHAT and FQNNGV. This CDR3 is built from 12 residues. The CDR3 here is CASSLGRNTIYF. The CDR3 DNA follows: TGTGCCAGCAGCTTAGGTAGAAACACCATATATTTT.

V gene TRBV3-1 (or the pseudogene TRBV3-2) combines with J gene TRBJ2-2, with D perhaps matching TRBD1 (6 bases). The CDR3 sequence is 15 residues long. Germline V gene lookup returns CDR1 LGHDT and CDR2 YNNKEL (reference sequence). The V end lost 6 bases, the J end lost 4 bases, and 15 bases lay between the germline ends. The DNA for the CDR3 is TGTGCCAGCAGTCGGAGGACAGACTCCACCGGGGAGCTGTTTTTT. Protein sequence: CASSRRTDSTGELFF.